This T cell receptor beta chain was retrieved from a study of T cell responses to AZD1222 COVID-19 vaccine. Study background: Whether given at about 4 or about 12 weeks, second doses were pooled.

Repertoires were generated with immunoSEQ multiplex PCR, while TCRdb's copy carries only in-frame clones and drops some. The repertoire has about 150,000 clones, 90% of them found once; the top ten carry around 1.9%. V gave up 2 bases and J gave up 14 bases, with 16 bases separating them. The germline V gene encodes CDR1 MNHEY and CDR2 SVGEGT. This CDR3 contains 14 residues. The chain uses TRBV6-2 or TRBV6-3 and TRBJ1-6; weak D call: TRBD1 (5 bases). This TCR was sampled from an adult in good health. Sequenced material: peripheral blood, taken on day 0 of AZD1222 vaccination. DNA for the CDR3: TGTGCCAGCAGTTACGAAAATGCGGACATCTCCCTCCACTTT. Translated, it gives CASSYENADISLHF.